A selection of T cell receptor beta chains follows, all from one sample in a study of blood T cell repertoires in COVID-19. Profiled with immunoSEQ multiplex PCR; TCRdb holds only in-frame clones, not every one. The table has about 200,000 clones, around nine tenths seen once; the top ten hold roughly 1.6%. The sample comprised peripheral blood. Every receptor here comes from a man aged 18 to 35 with active or convalescent COVID-19. Each CDR3 is given with its conserved first and last residue. The D gene is left open where the match is weak. The size entry is marked missing in some rows and otherwise reads once, few, many or a size class.

j_gene	v_gene	abundance	d_gene	CDR3aa	CDR3nt
TRBJ1-1	TRBV5-1	NA	TRBD1	CASSFTTGTAEAFF	TGCGCCAGCAGCTTTACGACAGGGACGGCTGAAGCTTTCTTT
TRBJ2-7	TRBV2	once	NA	CASRISGEQYF	TGTGCCAGCAGGATTTCAGGCGAGCAGTACTTC
TRBJ1-1	TRBV30	NA	NA	CAWTTGRNTEAFF	TGTGCCTGGACAACAGGGCGGAACACTGAAGCTTTCTTT
TRBJ2-5	TRBV27	NA	TRBD1	CASSFGDSPETQYF	TGTGCCAGCAGTTTCGGGGACAGCCCCGAGACCCAGTACTTC
TRBJ1-2	TRBV4-2	NA	NA	CASSQEGRRVGGYTF	TGTGCCAGCAGCCAAGAAGGCAGGCGGGTGGGCGGCTACACCTTC
TRBJ2-7	TRBV7-8	NA	NA	CASSLGGGYEQYF	TGTGCCAGCAGCCTAGGGGGGGGCTACGAGCAGTACTTC
TRBJ2-1	TRBV6-1	NA	TRBD2	CASSEQLAGGINEQFF	TGTGCCAGCAGTGAGCAACTAGCGGGAGGGATAAATGAGCAGTTCTTC
TRBJ1-2	TRBV7-2	NA	NA	CASSLIRSGGYTF	TGTGCCAGCAGCTTAATCAGGAGCGGAGGCTACACCTTC
TRBJ2-1	TRBV19	NA	TRBD1	CASSQGTGLNEQFF	TGTGCCAGTAGTCAAGGGACAGGCCTCAATGAGCAGTTCTTC
TRBJ1-3	TRBV6-5	NA	TRBD1	CASGRDRVDGNTIYF	TGTGCCAGCGGTAGGGACAGGGTAGATGGAAACACCATATATTTT
TRBJ2-3	TRBV29-1	once	NA	CSVDGLADTQYF	TGCAGCGTTGACGGTCTAGCGGATACGCAGTATTTT
TRBJ1-6	TRBV27	NA	NA	CASSHRTSYNSPLHF	TGTGCCAGCAGTCACAGGACATCTTATAATTCACCCCTCCACTTT
TRBJ1-3	TRBV2	NA	TRBD1	CASSPRQGATDTIYF	TGTGCCAGCAGCCCTCGACAGGGGGCTACGGACACCATATATTTT
TRBJ1-1	TRBV6-5	NA	NA	CASSLRGGEAFF	TGTGCCAGCAGTTTGCGCGGCGGGGAAGCTTTCTTT
TRBJ2-7	TRBV3-1/TRBV3-2	few	NA	CASSQGLSVEGITYEQYF	TGTGCCAGCAGCCAAGGGCTATCGGTCGAGGGTATCACCTACGAGCAGTACTTC
TRBJ1-4	TRBV4-1	NA	NA	CASSRGTGDNEKLFF	TGCGCCAGCAGCCGGGGTACAGGAGATAATGAAAAACTGTTTTTT
TRBJ1-5	TRBV18	few	NA	CASSHGDYNQPQHF	TGTGCCAGCTCACACGGGGACTACAATCAGCCCCAGCATTTT
TRBJ1-2	TRBV21-1	few	NA	CASSRDWRNYGYTF	TGTGCCAGCAGCAGGGATTGGAGGAACTATGGCTACACCTTC
TRBJ2-1	TRBV4-3	NA	TRBD2	CASSQRSGGAGVGEQFF	TGCGCCAGCAGCCAAAGAAGCGGAGGGGCGGGGGTCGGTGAGCAGTTCTTC
TRBJ2-2	TRBV7-9	NA	TRBD2	CASSPRVAGANTGELFF	TGTGCCAGCAGCCCCCGGGTAGCGGGGGCCAACACCGGGGAGCTGTTTTTT
TRBJ2-3	TRBV3-1/TRBV3-2	few	NA	CASSQGGPKSDTQYF	TGTGCCAGCAGCCAAGGTGGTCCTAAATCAGATACGCAGTATTTT
TRBJ1-2	TRBV7-9	NA	TRBD1	CASSLTGIANYGYTF	TGTGCCAGCAGCTTGACAGGGATCGCTAACTATGGCTACACCTTC
TRBJ1-5	TRBV30	NA	NA	CAWSRGRNQPQHF	TGTGCCTGGAGTAGAGGTCGTAATCAGCCCCAGCATTTT
TRBJ2-7	TRBV4-3	NA	TRBD1	CASSRQGSGYEQYF	TGCGCCAGCAGCCGACAGGGAAGTGGATACGAGCAGTACTTC
TRBJ1-6	TRBV10-3	once	NA	CAVGQGESYNSPLHF	TGTGCCGTGGGGCAGGGTGAATCCTATAATTCACCCCTCCACTTT
TRBJ2-5	TRBV3-1/TRBV3-2	NA	TRBD2	CASSHYGTSGGRIQTQYF	TGTGCCAGCAGCCATTATGGGACTAGCGGGGGAAGGATTCAGACCCAGTACTTC
TRBJ2-3	TRBV27	NA	NA	CASRDFTDTQYF	TGTGCCAGCCGGGACTTCACAGATACGCAGTATTTT
TRBJ2-1	TRBV19	NA	TRBD1	CASSARTGSYNEQFF	TGTGCCAGTAGTGCACGGACAGGATCCTACAATGAGCAGTTCTTC
TRBJ1-3	TRBV14	NA	NA	CASSRTEGNTIYF	TGTGCCAGCAGCCGGACAGAAGGAAACACCATATATTTT
TRBJ1-2	TRBV7-2	NA	NA	CASSFASNYGYTF	TGTGCCAGCAGCTTTGCGTCTAACTATGGCTACACCTTC
TRBJ2-5	TRBV7-2	NA	TRBD2	CASSLGPSTSGGETQYF	TGTGCCAGCAGCTTAGGTCCCTCCACTAGCGGGGGTGAGACCCAGTACTTC
TRBJ1-1	TRBV18	once	NA	CASSPLLDTEAFF	TGTGCCAGCTCACCACTACTCGACACTGAAGCTTTCTTT
TRBJ2-3	TRBV6-2/TRBV6-3	NA	NA	CASSRPPRGTTDTQYF	TGTGCCAGCAGCCGCCCCCCCCGGGGGACCACAGATACGCAGTATTTT
TRBJ2-1	TRBV29-1	NA	TRBD2	CSVHRLAQFNEQFF	TGCAGCGTTCACCGACTAGCCCAGTTCAATGAGCAGTTCTTC
TRBJ1-1	TRBV5-6	NA	TRBD1	CASSWGTGGFGAFF	TGTGCCAGCAGCTGGGGGACAGGGGGCTTTGGAGCTTTCTTT
TRBJ1-1	TRBV6-5	NA	NA	CASSYSTRSREAFF	TGTGCCAGCAGTTACTCGACTCGGAGCCGCGAAGCTTTCTTT
TRBJ2-1	TRBV19	NA	TRBD2	CASSITGGYNEQFF	TGTGCCAGTAGTATAACGGGAGGGTACAATGAGCAGTTCTTC
TRBJ1-2	TRBV15	once	NA	CATSRGGSNYGYTF	TGTGCCACCAGCAGAGGCGGCAGTAACTATGGCTACACCTTC
TRBJ2-1	TRBV30	NA	TRBD2	CAWSARRSGGARYNEQFF	TGTGCCTGGAGTGCCCGAAGGAGCGGGGGGGCTCGCTACAATGAGCAGTTCTTC
TRBJ1-5	TRBV19	NA	NA	CASSMIGYSNQPQHF	TGTGCCAGTAGTATGATCGGGTATAGCAATCAGCCCCAGCATTTT
TRBJ2-7	TRBV6-5	once	NA	CASSWGKDGEQYF	TGTGCCAGCAGTTGGGGCAAGGACGGCGAGCAGTACTTC
TRBJ2-1	TRBV4-1	NA	NA	CASSQARGTANEQFF	TGCGCCAGCAGCCAAGCACGGGGGACAGCGAATGAGCAGTTCTTC
TRBJ1-2	TRBV7-9	NA	NA	CASSLGRNYGYTF	TGTGCCAGCAGCTTAGGCAGGAACTATGGCTACACCTTC
TRBJ1-5	TRBV12-3/TRBV12-4	NA	NA	CASSWGRQPQHF	TGTGCCAGCAGTTGGGGGCGACAGCCCCAGCATTTT
TRBJ2-1	TRBV9	NA	TRBD1	CASTQGALSGDEQFF	TGTGCCAGCACCCAGGGGGCCCTTTCTGGGGATGAGCAGTTCTTC
TRBJ1-1	TRBV29-1	once	TRBD1	CSVEAVRQGKGTEAFF	TGCAGCGTTGAAGCCGTTAGACAGGGGAAAGGCACTGAAGCTTTCTTT
TRBJ1-4	TRBV4-1	NA	NA	CASSPVFTQGDEKLFF	TGCGCCAGCAGCCCCGTCTTTACGCAGGGTGATGAAAAACTGTTTTTT
TRBJ2-7	TRBV7-3	NA	TRBD1	CASSLDRGPYEQYF	TGTGCCAGCAGCTTGGACAGGGGGCCCTACGAGCAGTACTTC
TRBJ2-1	TRBV3-1/TRBV3-2	NA	NA	CASSLDNEQFF	TGTGCCAGCAGTTTAGACAATGAGCAGTTCTTC
TRBJ1-1	TRBV4-3	NA	NA	CASSQAGLGLKTEAFF	TGCGCCAGCAGCCAAGCGGGGTTGGGTTTAAAGACTGAAGCTTTCTTT
TRBJ2-2	TRBV7-8	NA	TRBD2	CASSFSLAGAPGELFF	TGTGCCAGCAGCTTCAGCCTAGCGGGAGCTCCCGGGGAGCTGTTTTTT
TRBJ1-1	TRBV4-1	NA	NA	CASSRGGGGGTEAFF	TGCGCCAGCAGCCGTGGTGGGGGGGGAGGCACTGAAGCTTTCTTT
TRBJ1-1	TRBV10-2	NA	TRBD1	CASRDRGTGVNTEAFF	TGCGCCAGCAGGGACAGGGGGACAGGAGTGAACACTGAAGCTTTCTTT